The clone carrying this TCR beta chain was seen more than once but under ten times. Germline V gives CDR1 GTSNPN, CDR2 SVGIG (reference sequence). The CDR3 totals 12 residues. V was shortened by 8 bases and J by 3 bases, with 13 bases between the two germline ends. TCRdb reprocessed the RACE reads via MiXCR and lists one record per CDR3 protein. The sample yields 150,000 to 200,000 distinct CDR3 sequences, around 15% seen once. The data derive from a study of human T cells and chemical hapten exposure. This sample's time point: patch test 1, 2 weeks after DPC sensitization. The treatment: therapeutic diphenylcyclopropenone sensitization with weekly scalp DPC.

The source is a woman aged 30 to 39 with alopecia areata. Some clones in this sample may be carry-over from other donors' samples. The material sequenced was whole blood, taken in connection with sensitization to the hapten diphenylcyclopropenone (DPC). This rearrangement joins TRBV30 to TRBJ2-5; D is perhaps TRBD2 (5 bases). The CDR3 reads CALGVRKETQYF. The CDR3 coding sequence is TGTGCCCTCGGGGTTCGAAAAGAGACCCAGTACTTC.